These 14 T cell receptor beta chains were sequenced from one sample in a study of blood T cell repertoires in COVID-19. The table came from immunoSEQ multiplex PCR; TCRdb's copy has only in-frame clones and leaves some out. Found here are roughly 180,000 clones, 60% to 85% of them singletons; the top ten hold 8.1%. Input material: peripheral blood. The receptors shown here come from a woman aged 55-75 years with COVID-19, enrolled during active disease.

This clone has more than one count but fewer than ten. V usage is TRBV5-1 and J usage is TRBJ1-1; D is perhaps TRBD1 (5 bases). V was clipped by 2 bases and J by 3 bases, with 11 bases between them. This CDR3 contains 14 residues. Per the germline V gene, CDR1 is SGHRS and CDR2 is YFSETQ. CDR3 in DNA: TGCGCCAGCAGCTTAGACAGAGGATACACTGAAGCTTTCTTT. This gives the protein CASSLDRGYTEAFF.

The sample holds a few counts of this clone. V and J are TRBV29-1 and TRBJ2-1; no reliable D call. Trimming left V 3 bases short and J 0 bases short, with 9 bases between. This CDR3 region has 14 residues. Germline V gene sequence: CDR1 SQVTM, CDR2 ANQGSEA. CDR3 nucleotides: TGCAGCGTTGAGTCGGAGAGCTCCTACAATGAGCAGTTCTTC. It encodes CSVESESSYNEQFF.

For the CDR3, the DNA is TGTGCCAGCAGCCCGCGGACAGTACTCACCGGGGAGCTGTTTTTT. Translating gives CASSPRTVLTGELFF. V usage is TRBV5-4 and J usage is TRBJ2-2; perhaps TRBD1 as D (6 bases). The CDR3 extends over 15 amino acids. Germline V lookup: CDR1 SGHNT, CDR2 YYREEE (reference sequence). Trimming took off 4 bases at V and 4 bases at J, with 14 bases between the two ends.

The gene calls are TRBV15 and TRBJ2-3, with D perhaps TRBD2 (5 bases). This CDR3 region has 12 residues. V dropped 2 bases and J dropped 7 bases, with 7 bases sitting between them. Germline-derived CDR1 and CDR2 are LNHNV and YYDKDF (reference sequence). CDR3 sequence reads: CATSRLANTQYF. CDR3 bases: TGTGCCACCAGCAGACTAGCAAATACGCAGTATTTT. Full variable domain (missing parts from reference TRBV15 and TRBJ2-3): DAMVIQNPRYQVTQFGKPVTLSCSQTLNHNVMYWYQQKSSQAPKLLFHYYDKDFNNEADTPDNFQSRRPNTSFCFLDIRSPGLGDTAMYLCATSRLANTQYFGPGTRLTVL.

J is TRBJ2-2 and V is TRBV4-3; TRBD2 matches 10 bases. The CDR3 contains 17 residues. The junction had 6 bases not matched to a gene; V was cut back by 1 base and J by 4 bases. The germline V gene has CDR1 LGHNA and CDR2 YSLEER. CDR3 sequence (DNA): TGCGCCAGCAGCCAAGTAGCGATAGCGGGAGGCACCGGGGAGCTGTTTTTT. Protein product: CASSQVAIAGGTGELFF.

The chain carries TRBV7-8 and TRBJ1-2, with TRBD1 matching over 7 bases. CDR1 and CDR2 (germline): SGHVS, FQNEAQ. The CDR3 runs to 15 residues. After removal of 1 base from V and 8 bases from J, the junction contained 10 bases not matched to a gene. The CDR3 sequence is CASSLGGGRPIGYTF. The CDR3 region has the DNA TGTGCCAGCAGCTTAGGAGGGGGCAGGCCTATAGGCTACACCTTC.

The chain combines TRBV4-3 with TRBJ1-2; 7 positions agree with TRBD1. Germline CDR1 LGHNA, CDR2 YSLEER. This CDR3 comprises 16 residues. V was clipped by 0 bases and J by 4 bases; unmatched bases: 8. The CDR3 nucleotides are TGCGCCAGCAGCCAAGATAGTACAGGGGTGGGCTATGGCTACACCTTC. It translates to CASSQDSTGVGYGYTF.

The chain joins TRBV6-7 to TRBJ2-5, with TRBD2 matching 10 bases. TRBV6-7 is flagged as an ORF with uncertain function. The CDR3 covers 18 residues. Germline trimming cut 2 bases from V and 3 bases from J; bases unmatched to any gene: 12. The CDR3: CASSYRWASGRGEETQYF. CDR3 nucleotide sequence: TGTGCCAGCAGTTACCGTTGGGCTAGCGGGAGAGGGGAAGAGACCCAGTACTTC.

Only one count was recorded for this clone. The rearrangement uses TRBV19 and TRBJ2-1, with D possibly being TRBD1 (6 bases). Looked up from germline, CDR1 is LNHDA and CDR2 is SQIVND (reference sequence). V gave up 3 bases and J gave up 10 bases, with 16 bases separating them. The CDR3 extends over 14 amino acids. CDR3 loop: CASSIGPQGLEQFF. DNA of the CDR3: TGTGCCAGTAGTATCGGTCCCCAGGGGTTGGAGCAGTTCTTC.

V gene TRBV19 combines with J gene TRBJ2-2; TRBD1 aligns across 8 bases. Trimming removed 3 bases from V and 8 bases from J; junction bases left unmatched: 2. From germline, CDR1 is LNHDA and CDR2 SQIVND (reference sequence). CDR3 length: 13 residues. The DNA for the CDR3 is TGTGCCAGTAGTATCAGGGGGCTGGGGGAGCTGTTTTTT. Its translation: CASSIRGLGELFF.

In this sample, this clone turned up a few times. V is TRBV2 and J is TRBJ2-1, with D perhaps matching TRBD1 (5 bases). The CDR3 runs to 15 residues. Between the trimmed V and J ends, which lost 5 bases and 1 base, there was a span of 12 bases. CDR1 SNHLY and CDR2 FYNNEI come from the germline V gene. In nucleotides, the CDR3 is TGTGCCAGCAGTCCCAGACAGAAATCCTACAATGAGCAGTTCTTC. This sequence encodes CASSPRQKSYNEQFF.

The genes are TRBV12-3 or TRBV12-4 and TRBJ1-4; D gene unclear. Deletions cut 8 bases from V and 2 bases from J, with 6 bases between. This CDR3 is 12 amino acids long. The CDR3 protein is CASGRTNEKLFF. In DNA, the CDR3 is TGTGCCAGCGGGAGGACTAATGAAAAACTGTTTTTT.

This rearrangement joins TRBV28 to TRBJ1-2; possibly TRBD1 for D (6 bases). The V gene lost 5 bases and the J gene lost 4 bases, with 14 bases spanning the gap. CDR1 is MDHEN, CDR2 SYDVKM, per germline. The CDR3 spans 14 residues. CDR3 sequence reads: CASSGTGTSYGYTF. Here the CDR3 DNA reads TGTGCCAGCAGTGGTACCGGGACATCCTATGGCTACACCTTC.

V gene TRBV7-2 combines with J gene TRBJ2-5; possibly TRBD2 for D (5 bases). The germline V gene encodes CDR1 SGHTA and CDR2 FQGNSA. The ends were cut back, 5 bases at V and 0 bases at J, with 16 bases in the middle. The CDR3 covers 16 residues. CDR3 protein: CASSLGLTLYQETQYF. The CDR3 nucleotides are TGTGCCAGCAGCCTCGGACTGACCTTGTACCAAGAGACCCAGTACTTC.